A selection of T cell receptor beta chains follows, all from one sample in a study of breast tumors, draining lymph nodes, adjacent tissues. Via MiXCR, TCRdb re-called the multiplex PCR reads, giving one row per CDR3 protein. In the table there are 50,000 to 85,000 distinct CDR3 sequences, less than 45% of which are singletons. Sequenced input: breast tumor tissue. These receptors came from a female donor with breast cancer. Some clones in this sample may be carry-over from other donors' samples. CDR3s include the opening cysteine and the closing phenylalanine or tryptophan. A D gene is named only where the DNA matches it firmly. The size entry is marked missing in some rows and otherwise reads once, few, many or a size class.

j_call clone_size v_call d_call cdr3_aa cdr3_nt
TRBJ2-2 - TRBV3-1 - CASSPSGLITGELFF TGTGCCAGCAGCCCGTCGGGACTGATCACCGGGGAGCTGTTTTTT
TRBJ2-5 many TRBV7-9 TRBD2 CASSLAISGGRQETQYF TGTGCCAGCAGCTTAGCGATAAGCGGGGGGCGCCAAGAGACCCAGTACTTC
TRBJ2-1 many TRBV19 TRBD1 CASSVGQDNEQFF TGTGCCAGTAGCGTGGGACAGGACAATGAGCAGTTCTTC
TRBJ1-2 - TRBV20-1 - CSASQGRGEGYTF TGCAGTGCTAGTCAGGGTAGGGGAGAGGGCTACACCTTC
TRBJ2-7 - TRBV7-9 TRBD1 CASSSLDGTGLGEQYF TGTGCCAGCAGCTCCCTGGACGGGACAGGGCTCGGCGAGCAGTACTTC
TRBJ2-3 - TRBV20-1 - CSARDRAGQSSDTQYF TGCAGTGCTAGGGATAGGGCAGGTCAAAGCTCAGATACGCAGTATTTT
TRBJ2-7 many TRBV6-6 TRBD1 CASINGQGPYEQYF TGTGCCAGCATTAACGGACAGGGACCCTACGAGCAGTACTTC
TRBJ2-6 - TRBV7-3 - CASSSSLSGANVLTF TGTGCCAGCAGCTCAAGCTTGTCTGGGGCCAACGTCCTGACTTTC
TRBJ1-3 many TRBV20-1 - CSARDLLQDLSGNTIYF TGCAGTGCTAGAGATCTCTTGCAGGATCTCTCTGGAAACACCATATATTTT
TRBJ1-6 many TRBV25-1 - CASRKNEHNSPLHF TGTGCCAGCAGGAAAAACGAACATAATTCACCCCTCCACTTT
TRBJ1-5 - TRBV7-8 - CASSPGGFGYSYEQPQHF TGTGCCAGCAGCCCGGGGGGGTTCGGCTACTCCTACGAGCAGCCCCAGCATTTT
TRBJ2-7 few TRBV5-1 TRBD2 CASTSGGARYEQYF TGCGCCAGCACCTCGGGAGGGGCGAGGTACGAGCAGTACTTC